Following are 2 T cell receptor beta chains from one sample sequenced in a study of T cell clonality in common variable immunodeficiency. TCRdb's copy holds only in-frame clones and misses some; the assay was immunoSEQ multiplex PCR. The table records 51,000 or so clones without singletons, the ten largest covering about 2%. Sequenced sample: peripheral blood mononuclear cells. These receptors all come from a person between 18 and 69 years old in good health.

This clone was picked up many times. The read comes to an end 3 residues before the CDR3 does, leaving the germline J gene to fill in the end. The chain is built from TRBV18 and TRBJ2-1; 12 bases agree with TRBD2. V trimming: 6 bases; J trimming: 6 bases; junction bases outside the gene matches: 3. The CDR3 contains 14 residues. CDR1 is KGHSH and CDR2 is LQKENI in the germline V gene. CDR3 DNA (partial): TGTGCCAGCTCCACTAGCGGGAGGCTCAATGAG. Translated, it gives CASSTSGRLNE. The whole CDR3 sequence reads CASSTSGRLNEQFF.

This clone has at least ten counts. CDR3 DNA (partial): TGTGCCAGCTCACCACAACAGGGATTGGGTGAGTACACTGAA. This codes for CASSPQQGLGEYTE. The complete CDR3 protein is CASSPQQGLGEYTEAFF. The chain is built from TRBV18 and TRBJ1-1; D perhaps matches TRBD1 (6 bases). The read ends 3 residues before the CDR3 terminus; that terminus is restored from the germline J gene. Per the germline V gene, CDR1 is KGHSH and CDR2 is LQKENI. The V end lost 1 base, the J end lost 3 bases, and 18 bases lay between the germline ends. There are 17 residues in the CDR3.